These T cell receptor beta chains were read from a single sample in a study of cytomegalovirus exposure and HLA in healthy donors. Measured with immunoSEQ multiplex PCR; TCRdb has only the in-frame clones, and not every one. The sample gives about 60,000 clones, more than 90% of which show up once; around 0.9% is in the top ten. What was sequenced was PBMCs. These receptors all come from a man aged 18 to 29 in good health and CMV-seronegative. Both conserved end residues are part of each CDR3. The D gene is left open where the match is weak. Clone size is not always given. Where it is, it says once, few, many or a class for expanded clones.

CDR3: CASSVGTSLGYEQFF
DNA: TGTGCCAGCAGTGTCGGGACTAGCCTCGGGTATGAGCAGTTCTTC
D: TRBD2
V: TRBV2
J: TRBJ2-1
size: once

CDR3: CSVDDRGPKYVDEQFF
DNA: TGCAGCGTTGATGACAGGGGGCCCAAATATGTGGATGAGCAGTTCTTC
D: TRBD1
V: TRBV29-1
J: TRBJ2-1
size: few

CDR3: CAISEAGGKQYEQFF
DNA: TGTGCCATCAGTGAGGCGGGAGGTAAGCAATATGAGCAGTTCTTC
D: TRBD2
V: TRBV10-3
J: TRBJ2-1
size: .

CDR3: CASSTGDRVDFGANVLTF
DNA: TGTGCCAGCAGCACGGGGGACAGGGTGGATTTTGGGGCCAACGTCCTGACTTTC
D: TRBD1
V: TRBV11-1
J: TRBJ2-6
size: .

CDR3: CASSEPGTSGIHEQYF
DNA: TGTGCCAGCAGCGAACCCGGGACTAGCGGGATCCACGAGCAGTACTTC
D: TRBD2
V: TRBV9
J: TRBJ2-7
size: .

CDR3: CASSFLETQYF
DNA: TGTGCCAGCAGCTTCTTAGAGACCCAGTACTTC
D: .
V: TRBV7-2
J: TRBJ2-5
size: .

CDR3: CASSESPGETQYF
DNA: TGCGCCAGCAGTGAGTCCCCCGGGGAGACCCAGTACTTC
D: .
V: TRBV10-1
J: TRBJ2-5
size: .

CDR3: CSVPMTGSRNEQFF
DNA: TGCAGCGTTCCCATGACAGGTTCCCGCAATGAGCAGTTCTTC
D: .
V: TRBV29-1
J: TRBJ2-1
size: .

CDR3: CASSYTGLSTDTQYF
DNA: TGTGCCAGCAGCTACACAGGGCTAAGCACAGATACGCAGTATTTT
D: .
V: TRBV5-5
J: TRBJ2-3
size: .

CDR3: CASSYSNGGSNQPQHF
DNA: TGTGCCAGCAGTTACTCGAATGGGGGGAGCAATCAGCCCCAGCATTTT
D: .
V: TRBV6-6
J: TRBJ1-5
size: .

CDR3: CASSDRAGGAETQYF
DNA: TGTGCCAGCAGTGACCGGGCGGGAGGAGCGGAGACCCAGTACTTC
D: TRBD2
V: TRBV25-1
J: TRBJ2-5
size: .

CDR3: CASSPLGSHYGYTF
DNA: TGTGCCAGCAGTCCCCTCGGGTCCCACTATGGCTACACCTTC
D: .
V: TRBV28
J: TRBJ1-2
size: once

CDR3: CASSRTSGGTYEQYF
DNA: TGTGCCAGCAGTAGAACTAGCGGGGGGACCTACGAGCAGTACTTC
D: TRBD2
V: TRBV27
J: TRBJ2-7
size: once

CDR3: CASSIVRGVINTEAFF
DNA: TGTGCCAGTAGTATCGTCAGGGGTGTTATAAACACTGAAGCTTTCTTT
D: .
V: TRBV19
J: TRBJ1-1
size: .

CDR3: CASSEGRTRSTDTQYF
DNA: TGTGCCAGCAGCGAGGGTCGTACCAGGAGCACAGATACGCAGTATTTT
D: .
V: TRBV5-4
J: TRBJ2-3
size: .

CDR3: CASSFRRESSYEQYF
DNA: TGTGCCAGCAGTTTTAGGCGGGAGAGCTCCTACGAGCAGTACTTC
D: TRBD2
V: TRBV27
J: TRBJ2-7
size: .